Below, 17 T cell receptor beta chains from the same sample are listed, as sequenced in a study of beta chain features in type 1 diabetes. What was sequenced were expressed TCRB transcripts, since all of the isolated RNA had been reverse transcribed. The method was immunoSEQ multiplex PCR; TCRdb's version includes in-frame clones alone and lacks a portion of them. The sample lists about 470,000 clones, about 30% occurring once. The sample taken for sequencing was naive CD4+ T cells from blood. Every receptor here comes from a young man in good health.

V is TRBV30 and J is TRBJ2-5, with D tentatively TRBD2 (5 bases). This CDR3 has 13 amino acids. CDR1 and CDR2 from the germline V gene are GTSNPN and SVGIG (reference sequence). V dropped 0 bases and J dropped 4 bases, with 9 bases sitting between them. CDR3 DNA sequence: TGTGCCTGGAGTGTACGCGGGCCAGAGACCCAGTACTTC. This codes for CAWSVRGPETQYF. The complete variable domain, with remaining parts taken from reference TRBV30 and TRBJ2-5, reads SQTIHQWPATLVQPVGSPLSLECTVEGTSNPNLYWYRQAAGRGLQLLFYSVGIGQISSEVPQNLSASRPQDRQFILSSKKLLLSDSGFYLCAWSVRGPETQYFGPGTRLLVL.

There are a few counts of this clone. CDR3 nucleotides: TGCGCCAGCAGCGTCCTCAGGGGGAGCTACGAGCAGTACTTC. Translating gives CASSVLRGSYEQYF. The chain uses TRBV4-1 and TRBJ2-7, with 7 nucleotides matching TRBD1. CDR3 length: 14 residues. Looked up from germline, CDR1 is MGHRA and CDR2 is YSYEKL. Unmatched junction bases numbered 7, after V lost 5 bases and J lost 3 bases.

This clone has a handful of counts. The DNA of the CDR3 is TGTGCCAGCAGCCCGGGACTAGCGGGCTCCTACGAGCAGTACTTC. Protein product: CASSPGLAGSYEQYF. The chain employs TRBV14 and TRBJ2-7; 12 bases map to TRBD2. This CDR3 comprises 15 residues. Trimming cost V 4 bases and J 0 bases; bases outside gene matches: 1. In germline, CDR1 is SGHDN, CDR2 FVKESK.

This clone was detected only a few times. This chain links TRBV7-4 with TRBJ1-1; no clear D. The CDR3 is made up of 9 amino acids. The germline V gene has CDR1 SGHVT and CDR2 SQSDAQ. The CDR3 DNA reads TGTGACCCGGACACTGAAGCTTTCTTT. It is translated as CDPDTEAFF.

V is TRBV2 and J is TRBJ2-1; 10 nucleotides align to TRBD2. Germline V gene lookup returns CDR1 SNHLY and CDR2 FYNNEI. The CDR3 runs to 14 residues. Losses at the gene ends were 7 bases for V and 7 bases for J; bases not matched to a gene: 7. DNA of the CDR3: TGTGCCAGCAATCCTAGCGGGAGTATGAATGAGCAGTTCTTC. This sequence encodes CASNPSGSMNEQFF. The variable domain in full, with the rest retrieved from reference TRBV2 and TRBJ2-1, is EPEVTQTPSHQVTQMGQEVILRCVPISNHLYFYWYRQILGQKVEFLVSFYNNEISEKSEIFDDQFSVERPDGSNFTLKIRSTKLEDSAMYFCASNPSGSMNEQFFGPGTRLTVL.

CDR3 protein: CAISESGLAGSAYNEQFF. In DNA, the CDR3 is TGTGCCATCAGTGAGTCGGGACTAGCGGGTTCCGCCTACAATGAGCAGTTCTTC. The chain recombines TRBV10-3 with TRBJ2-1; 12 bases align to TRBD2. Trimming took 0 bases from V and 2 from J; bases not matched to a gene: 5. The CDR3 length is 18 residues. Per germline, CDR1 ENHRY and CDR2 SYGVKD.

In nucleotides, the CDR3 is TGTGCCAGCAGCTACCACCTGACAGGGGGATCTCCTGAAGCTTTCTTT. This gives the protein CASSYHLTGGSPEAFF. The J gene is TRBJ1-1, the V gene TRBV5-4; TRBD1 aligns across 9 bases. The length of the CDR3 is 16 residues. The junction had 12 bases not matched to a gene; V was cut back by 3 bases and J by 6 bases. Germline lookup yields CDR1 SGHNT and CDR2 YYREEE (reference sequence).

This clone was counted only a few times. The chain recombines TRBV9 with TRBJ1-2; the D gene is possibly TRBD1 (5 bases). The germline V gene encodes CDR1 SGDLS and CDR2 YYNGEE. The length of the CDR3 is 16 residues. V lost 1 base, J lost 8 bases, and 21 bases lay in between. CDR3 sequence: CASSVREIGVQGGYTF. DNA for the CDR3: TGTGCCAGCAGCGTAAGAGAGATCGGGGTGCAGGGAGGCTACACCTTC.

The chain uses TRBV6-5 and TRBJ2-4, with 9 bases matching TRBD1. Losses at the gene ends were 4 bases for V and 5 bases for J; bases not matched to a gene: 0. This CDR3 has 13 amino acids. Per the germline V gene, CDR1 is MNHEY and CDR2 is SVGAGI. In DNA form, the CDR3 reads TGTGCCAGCAGTTGGGACAGGGAAAACATTCAGTACTTC. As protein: CASSWDRENIQYF.

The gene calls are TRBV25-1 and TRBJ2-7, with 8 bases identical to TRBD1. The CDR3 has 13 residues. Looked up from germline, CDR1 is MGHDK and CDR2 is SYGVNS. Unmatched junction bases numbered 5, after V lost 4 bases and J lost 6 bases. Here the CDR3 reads CASSGTGKVEQYF. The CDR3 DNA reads TGTGCCAGCAGTGGGACAGGGAAAGTCGAGCAGTACTTC.

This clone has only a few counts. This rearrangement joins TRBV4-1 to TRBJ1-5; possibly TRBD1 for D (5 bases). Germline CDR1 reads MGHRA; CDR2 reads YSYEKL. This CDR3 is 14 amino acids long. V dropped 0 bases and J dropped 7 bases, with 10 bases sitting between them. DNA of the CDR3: TGCGCCAGCAGCCAAGAAGAGGGGCGGCAGCCCCAGCATTTT. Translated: CASSQEEGRQPQHF.

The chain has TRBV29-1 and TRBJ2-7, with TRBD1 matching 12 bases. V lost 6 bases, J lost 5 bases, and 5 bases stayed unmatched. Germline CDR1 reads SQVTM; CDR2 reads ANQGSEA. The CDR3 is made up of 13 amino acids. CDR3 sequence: CSVRDRGLNEQYF. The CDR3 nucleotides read TGCAGCGTGAGGGACAGGGGGCTCAACGAGCAGTACTTC.

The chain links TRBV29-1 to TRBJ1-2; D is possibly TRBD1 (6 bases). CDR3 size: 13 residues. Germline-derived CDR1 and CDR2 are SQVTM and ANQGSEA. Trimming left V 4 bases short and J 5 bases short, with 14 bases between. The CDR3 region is CSVGVWGRYGYTF. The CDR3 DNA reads TGCAGCGTTGGAGTATGGGGGCGGTATGGCTACACCTTC. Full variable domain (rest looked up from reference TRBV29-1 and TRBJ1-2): SAVISQKPSRDICQRGTSLTIQCQVDSQVTMMFWYRQQPGQSLTLIATANQGSEATYESGFVIDKFPISRPNLTFSTLTVSNMSPEDSSIYLCSVGVWGRYGYTFGSGTRLTVV.

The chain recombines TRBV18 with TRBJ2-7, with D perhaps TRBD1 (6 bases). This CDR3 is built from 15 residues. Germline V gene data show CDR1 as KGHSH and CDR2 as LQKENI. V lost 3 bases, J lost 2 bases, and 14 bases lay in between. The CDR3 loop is CASSPDSLGTYEQYF. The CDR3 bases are TGTGCCAGCTCACCGGACAGCCTGGGAACCTACGAGCAGTACTTC.

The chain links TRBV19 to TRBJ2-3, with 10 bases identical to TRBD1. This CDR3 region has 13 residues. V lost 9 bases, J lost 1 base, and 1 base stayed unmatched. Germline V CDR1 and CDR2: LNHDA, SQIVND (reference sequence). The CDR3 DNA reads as TGTGCCAGCGGACAGGGGGGCACAGATACGCAGTATTTT. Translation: CASGQGGTDTQYF.

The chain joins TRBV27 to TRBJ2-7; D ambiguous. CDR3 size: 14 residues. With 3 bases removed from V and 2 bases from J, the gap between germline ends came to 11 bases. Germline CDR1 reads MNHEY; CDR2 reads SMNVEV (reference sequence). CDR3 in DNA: TGTGCCAGCAGTTTGCAAGACACGGCCTACGAGCAGTACTTC. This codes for CASSLQDTAYEQYF.

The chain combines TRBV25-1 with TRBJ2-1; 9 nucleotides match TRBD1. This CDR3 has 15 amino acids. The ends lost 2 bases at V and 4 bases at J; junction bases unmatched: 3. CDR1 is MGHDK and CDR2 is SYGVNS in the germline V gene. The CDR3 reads CASSELGQGYNEQFF. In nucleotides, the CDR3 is TGTGCCAGCAGTGAACTGGGACAGGGTTACAATGAGCAGTTCTTC.